The 31 T cell receptor beta chains presented below share a single source sample, sequenced in a study of blood T cells in healthy people across ages. A second PCR, run for roughly 7 to 12 cycles, used a sample-barcoded 5' primer plus a J-beta primer mix. TCRdb passed the 5' RACE reads through MiXCR, listing each CDR3 protein once. The sample contains over 950,000 distinct CDR3 sequences, less than 45% of which appear only once. Sequencing was performed on blood. All receptors come from a man between 18 and 35 years old in good health.

The chain uses TRBV11-1 and TRBJ2-3; no clear D gene. The germline CDR1 and CDR2 sequences are SGHAT and FQDESV (reference sequence). The CDR3 length is 13 residues. Trimming removed 5 bases at V and 4 bases at J, with 10 bases between. CDR3 loop: CASSPSPADTQYF. The CDR3 nucleotides read TGTGCCAGCAGCCCTAGTCCTGCAGATACGCAGTATTTT.

This clonotype was recorded a few times. V gene TRBV6-1 combines with J gene TRBJ2-1; D is perhaps TRBD1 (5 bases). In germline, CDR1 is MNHNS, CDR2 SASEGT. This CDR3 comprises 12 residues. The ends were cut back, 6 bases at V and 6 bases at J, with 9 bases in the middle. The CDR3 loop is CASSDDSNEQFF. CDR3 nucleotide sequence: TGTGCCAGCAGCGATGACAGCAATGAGCAGTTCTTC.

This clonotype was observed a few times. The chain carries TRBV2 and TRBJ2-3, with D uncertain. V was shortened by 7 bases and J by 0 bases, with 11 bases between the two germline ends. Germline V gene sequence: CDR1 SNHLY, CDR2 FYNNEI. The CDR3 is 14 amino acids. This chain's CDR3 is CASKVVESTDTQYF. CDR3 DNA sequence: TGTGCCAGCAAGGTTGTGGAAAGCACAGATACGCAGTATTTT.

The sample holds a few counts of this clonotype. This rearrangement joins TRBV27 to TRBJ2-1, with 8 bases fitting TRBD1. Unmatched junction bases numbered 7, after V lost 4 bases and J lost 5 bases. This CDR3 is 15 amino acids long. The germline V gene has CDR1 MNHEY and CDR2 SMNVEV (reference sequence). The chain's CDR3 is CASSSTGDDHNEQFF. CDR3 nucleotide sequence: TGTGCCAGCAGTTCGACAGGGGATGACCACAATGAGCAGTTCTTC.

V is TRBV5-1 and J is TRBJ2-1; D remains ambiguous. V was pared by 4 bases and J by 5 bases, with 10 bases between. The CDR3 consists of 13 residues. The germline V gene has CDR1 SGHRS and CDR2 YFSETQ. The CDR3 reads CASSINSNNEQFF. CDR3 bases: TGCGCCAGCAGCATAAATTCGAACAATGAGCAGTTCTTC.

This clonotype came up a few times. The V gene is TRBV14, the J gene TRBJ2-5; D may be TRBD2 (6 bases). Germline V lookup: CDR1 SGHDN, CDR2 FVKESK. The CDR3 length is 15 residues. Trimming removed 4 bases from V and 5 bases from J, with 17 bases in between. CDR3 DNA: TGTGCCAGCAGCCCTCGGACTACCCCGACGGAGACCCAGTACTTC. It is translated as CASSPRTTPTETQYF.

This clonotype was seen a handful of times. A junction end diverges from the germline sequence, so it may reflect a read error. The chain joins TRBV6-6 to TRBJ2-1; 8 bases are a match to TRBD1. The germline CDR1 and CDR2 sequences are MNHNY and SVGAGI (reference sequence). The CDR3 is made up of 13 amino acids. CDR3 in DNA: TGTGCCAGCAGTCTCCGGACAGGGAGTGAGCGGTTCTTC. This gives the protein CASSLRTGSERFF.

This clonotype has just one count. The chain links TRBV19 to TRBJ2-3, with a tentative D call TRBD1 (5 bases). The CDR3 is made up of 15 amino acids. Deletions cut 3 bases from V and 0 bases from J, with 10 bases between. CDR1 is LNHDA and CDR2 is SQIVND in the germline V gene (reference sequence). DNA for the CDR3: TGTGCCAGTAGTATTAGTTGGGGCAGCACAGATACGCAGTATTTT. Amino acid sequence: CASSISWGSTDTQYF.

This clonotype was counted ten times or more. The chain recombines TRBV21-1 with TRBJ1-2. TRBV21-1 is deemed a pseudogene. The CDR3 length is 13 residues. CDR3 amino acids: CASSNGPNYGYTF. For the CDR3, the DNA is TGTGCCAGCAGCAACGGACCCAACTATGGCTACACCTTC.

The genes are TRBV5-1 and TRBJ1-5; TRBD1 aligns across 9 bases. The trim removed 0 bases at V and 5 bases at J, leaving 3 bases unmatched. This CDR3 has 15 amino acids. Germline CDR1 SGHRS, CDR2 YFSETQ. The chain's CDR3 is CASSLGQGVYQPQHF. CDR3 nucleotide sequence: TGCGCCAGCAGCTTGGGACAGGGGGTCTATCAGCCCCAGCATTTT.

In its sample, this clonotype was seen a few times. This chain connects TRBV7-3 to TRBJ1-6; 7 nucleotides line up with TRBD1. Germline V gene sequence: CDR1 SGHTA, CDR2 FQGTGA. The CDR3 covers 15 residues. The junction had 7 bases not matched to a gene; V was cut back by 3 bases and J by 8 bases. The CDR3 region is CASSLIGDRDSPLHF. In nucleotides, the CDR3 is TGTGCCAGCAGCTTGATTGGAGACAGGGATTCACCCCTCCACTTT.

The chain is built from TRBV10-3 and TRBJ2-3; TRBD2 aligns across 7 bases. The germline gives CDR1 ENHRY, CDR2 SYGVKD. The CDR3 covers 13 residues. After removal of 11 bases from V and 8 bases from J, the junction contained 13 bases not matched to a gene. CDR3 DNA sequence: TGTGCCTCAAAGGGGACTACACCCCCTACGCAGTATTTT. Amino acids: CASKGTTPPTQYF.

This clonotype was counted only a few times. V is TRBV10-3 and J is TRBJ2-3, with D perhaps TRBD1 (8 bases). V shed 7 bases and J shed 5 bases, with 13 bases lying between them. The CDR3 is 13 amino acids. Germline V gene data show CDR1 as ENHRY and CDR2 as SYGVKD. CDR3 nucleotide sequence: TGTGCCATCAAACAGGGGGGGGAAGATACGCAGTATTTT. It translates to CAIKQGGEDTQYF.

This clonotype was picked up a small number of times. This chain joins TRBV20-1 and TRBJ2-7; 7 nucleotides match TRBD1. The trim removed 4 bases at V and 3 bases at J, leaving 9 bases unmatched. The CDR3 runs to 14 residues. CDR1 DFQATT and CDR2 SNEGSKA come from the germline V gene (reference sequence). CDR3 nucleotide sequence: TGCAGTGCTATCCAACCCGGGACAGACTACGAGCAGTACTTC. Protein product: CSAIQPGTDYEQYF.

This clonotype turned up a few times. The chain employs TRBV27 and TRBJ2-3; D not certain. The length of the CDR3 is 14 residues. V was trimmed by 8 bases and J by 4 bases, leaving 16 bases between them. The V gene's germline CDR1 is MNHEY and CDR2 SMNVEV (reference sequence). The CDR3 here is CASAIPWVPDTQYF. DNA for the CDR3: TGTGCCAGCGCAATTCCTTGGGTCCCAGATACGCAGTATTTT.

The rearrangement links TRBV30 to TRBJ1-2; D uncertain. The CDR3 runs 15 residues. V shed 3 bases and J shed 5 bases, with 19 bases lying between them. Per germline, CDR1 GTSNPN and CDR2 SVGIG (reference sequence). DNA of the CDR3: TGTGCCTGGAGGCCGGGCCGGATTACCGATTATGGCTACACCTTC. Translation gives CAWRPGRITDYGYTF.

The rearrangement links TRBV20-1 to TRBJ2-1; D is possibly TRBD2 (5 bases). Germline V gene data show CDR1 as DFQATT and CDR2 as SNEGSKA (reference sequence). This CDR3 has 12 residues. Trimming stripped 5 bases from V and 8 bases from J, with 13 bases between. The chain's CDR3 is CSARGFEDEQFF. CDR3 nucleotide sequence: TGCAGTGCTCGGGGATTTGAGGATGAGCAGTTCTTC.

This chain connects TRBV7-2 to TRBJ1-4; D uncertain. Per the germline V gene, CDR1 is SGHTA and CDR2 is FQGNSA. The length of the CDR3 is 15 residues. V gave up 2 bases and J gave up 4 bases, with 11 bases separating them. CDR3 residues: CASSLYRSINEKLFF. The CDR3 region has the DNA TGTGCCAGCAGCTTATATCGGAGTATTAATGAAAAACTGTTTTTT.

This clonotype was seen a few times. The J gene is TRBJ1-1, the V gene TRBV24-1, with a tentative D call TRBD1 (5 bases). This CDR3 is 15 amino acids long. V lost 9 bases to trimming and J lost 0 bases, with 16 bases between them. CDR1 and CDR2 from the germline V gene are KGHDR and SFDVKD. The CDR3: CATSSGGSMNTEAFF. For the CDR3, the DNA is TGTGCCACCTCCAGCGGGGGGTCAATGAACACTGAAGCTTTCTTT.

This rearrangement joins TRBV7-9 to TRBJ1-2; D is uncertain. This CDR3 is 16 amino acids long. The germline V gene encodes CDR1 SEHNR and CDR2 FQNEAQ (reference sequence). The V end lost 2 bases, the J end lost 0 bases, and 13 bases lay between the germline ends. In DNA, the CDR3 is TGTGCCAGCAGCTTATTCCCCGCGGATTCTAACTATGGCTACACCTTC. This translates into CASSLFPADSNYGYTF.

In its sample, this clonotype was seen a few times. The chain links TRBV9 to TRBJ2-3, with D possibly matching TRBD2 (6 bases). The ends were cut back, 9 bases at V and 4 bases at J, with 15 bases in the middle. Germline V gene sequence: CDR1 SGDLS, CDR2 YYNGEE. There are 13 residues in the CDR3. The CDR3 loop reads CATSGGEADTQYF. For the CDR3, the DNA is TGTGCCACCTCTGGCGGGGAGGCAGATACGCAGTATTTT.

The V and J genes are TRBV12-3 or TRBV12-4 and TRBJ1-1; D gene uncertain. Trimming shortened V by 6 bases and J by 7 bases, and 15 bases separated the two germline ends. This CDR3 contains 13 residues. CDR3 coding DNA: TGTGCCAGCAGCTCTGACATGTTGAGTGAAGCTTTCTTT. Translating gives CASSSDMLSEAFF.

The chain has TRBV10-3 and TRBJ1-1, with D possibly TRBD1 on 5 matching bases. CDR1 and CDR2 (germline): ENHRY, SYGVKD. Trimming stripped 10 bases from V and 0 bases from J, with 15 bases between. The CDR3 spans 14 residues. The CDR3 region has the DNA TGTGCCACATATCGGGGGGATATGAACACTGAAGCTTTCTTT. Protein: CATYRGDMNTEAFF.

The J gene is TRBJ2-1, the V gene TRBV20-1; D may correspond to TRBD1 or TRBD2 (5 bases each). The DNA end is more similar to TRBJ2-7, so the J call may be wrong. This CDR3 contains 15 residues. CDR1 is DFQATT, CDR2 SNEGSKA, per germline (reference sequence). The CDR3 DNA reads TGCAGTGCTAGAGATTTTGGGACCTCCTACAATGAGCAGTACTTC. It yields the protein CSARDFGTSYNEQYF.

This clonotype was seen just once. The CDR3 sequence is CSAGTASNYGYTF. The CDR3 nucleotides are TGCAGCGCCGGGACAGCGTCTAACTATGGCTACACCTTC. The chain employs TRBV29-1 and TRBJ1-2; 7 bases align to TRBD1. This CDR3 is 13 amino acids long. Germline V gene lookup returns CDR1 SQVTM and CDR2 ANQGSEA. V lost 7 bases, J lost 0 bases, and 5 bases stayed unmatched.

The genes are TRBV20-1 and TRBJ1-2; 10 nucleotides agree with TRBD1. The CDR3 covers 14 residues. Germline CDR1 reads DFQATT; CDR2 reads SNEGSKA (reference sequence). After removal of 5 bases from V and 2 bases from J, the junction contained 5 bases not matched to a gene. CDR3 DNA: TGCAGTGCTCACACGGGACAGGGGAACTATGGCTACACCTTC. Its translation is CSAHTGQGNYGYTF.

This CDR3 is CASSPNVGATNEKLFF. The CDR3 DNA reads as TGCGCCAGCAGCCCTAACGTCGGGGCTACTAATGAAAAACTGTTTTTT. The chain has TRBV4-3 and TRBJ1-4; D is perhaps TRBD1 (5 bases). CDR1 and CDR2 from the germline V gene are LGHNA and YSLEER. The V end lost 4 bases, the J end lost 2 bases, and 14 bases lay between the germline ends. There are 16 residues in the CDR3.

This clonotype appeared a few times. The chain links TRBV18 to TRBJ2-5, with D uncertain. There are 15 residues in the CDR3. Trimming took off 0 bases at V and 0 bases at J, with 8 bases between the two ends. Germline V gene sequence: CDR1 KGHSH, CDR2 LQKENI. The CDR3 DNA is TGTGCCAGCTCACCACCAGTAGGGTACCAAGAGACCCAGTACTTC. Residues: CASSPPVGYQETQYF.

This chain joins TRBV4-2 and TRBJ2-1; either TRBD1 or TRBD2 may fit D (5 bases each). With 4 bases removed from V and 10 bases from J, the gap between germline ends came to 26 bases. CDR3 length: 17 residues. The V gene's germline CDR1 is LGHNA and CDR2 YNFKEQ. CDR3 loop: CASSPLNSVERGREQFF. The DNA for the CDR3 is TGTGCCAGCAGCCCCTTGAATTCTGTGGAAAGGGGACGAGAGCAGTTCTTC.

This sequence joins TRBV2 and TRBJ2-7; weak D call: TRBD1 (6 bases). The germline V gene encodes CDR1 SNHLY and CDR2 FYNNEI. Trimming took 6 bases from V and 7 from J, leaving 22 bases between them. The CDR3 sequence is 15 residues long. In DNA form, the CDR3 reads TGTGCCAGCAGGTTGGACAGCAACCTCTACAATGAGCAGTACTTC. The encoded protein is CASRLDSNLYNEQYF.

The CDR3 region is CASSFVEGELFF. As DNA, the CDR3 is TGTGCCAGCAGTTTTGTAGAGGGGGAGCTGTTTTTT. The chain uses TRBV27 and TRBJ2-2; D is undetermined. This CDR3 contains 12 residues. Trimming took 3 bases from V and 8 from J, leaving 7 bases between them. Germline V gene lookup returns CDR1 MNHEY and CDR2 SMNVEV (reference sequence).